This TCR beta chain was observed in a study of T cells in Graves' hyperthyroidism and ophthalmopathy. The germline V gene has CDR1 SQVTM and CDR2 ANQGSEA. V trimming: 3 bases; J trimming: 5 bases; junction bases outside the gene matches: 9. The CDR3 runs 14 residues. RNA transcripts yielded amplified TCR beta CDR3 regions. HTBI primers drove first-round RT-PCR of the TCR CDR3. MiXCR was run by TCRdb on the multiplex PCR reads, yielding one entry per CDR3 protein. The repertoire has around 270,000 distinct CDR3 sequences, roughly 19% of them found once; the top ten carry under 45%. This clonotype has more than one count but fewer than ten. Uncontrolled infection, other autoimmune disease, pregnancy or lactation led to exclusion. Orbital computed tomography, thyroid ultrasound, serum thyroxine and TRAb, and clinical symptoms together informed the diagnoses.

The V and J genes are TRBV29-1 and TRBJ2-5; 7 nucleotides match TRBD1. The sample comprised blood. This receptor was taken from a man aged 45-65 years with Graves' ophthalmopathy. CDR3 residues: CSVDGTEDGETQYF. In DNA, the CDR3 is TGCAGCGTTGACGGGACAGAGGACGGGGAGACCCAGTACTTC.